This TCR beta chain comes out of a study of cytomegalovirus exposure and HLA in healthy donors (dated by TCRdb to the late 2010s). Notes on the research overall: An earlier analysis of about 530 of the donors reported approximately 260 Gb of sequence data and 95 million to 130 million unique TCR beta sequences obtained from 180 million or so T cells. An early release covering approximately 600 HLA-typed donors comprised approximately 290 gigabases of sequencing data and around 80 million unique TCR sequences. Among the roughly 400 genotyped donors, 81% belonged to the genetic ancestry cluster associated with self-reported Caucasian donors. The study aimed to test whether cataloging public T cell receptors could reveal signatures of past pathogen exposure. The T cell repertoires of some 670 subjects were profiled by immunosequencing and related to cytomegalovirus serostatus. Along with the approximately 700-subject first cohort, a separate validation cohort of over a hundred different subjects was used. The study combined high-throughput TCR immunosequencing, statistical association of individual TCRs with disease status, and machine learning to predict cytomegalovirus infection status. A later analysis re-examined previously published TCR beta repertoires from 500 to 700 donors and added high-resolution HLA genotyping to investigate patterns of TCR occurrence. In the later analysis, no new phenotypic data were used to find candidate immune exposures; instead, reliance was placed on TCR beta sequences and their occurrence across donors. An earlier analysis of a few hundred of the donors applied high-throughput TCR beta sequencing to assess whether each TCR beta V gene segment acted as functional or pseudogenic. Alongside the repertoire data, information on donor age, sex, ethnicity and CMV serostatus was compiled. In a later genetic analysis, genome-wide SNP genotypes for about three fifths of the roughly 670 donors were used, and that subset was treated as a discovery cohort. All discovery cohort repertoires had been generated on a single sequencing platform. HLA typing covered class I and class II loci at four-digit resolution. Typing coverage varied by locus: 629-630 donors for A, B, C, DRB1 and DQB1; under 550 for DQA1; nearly 610 for DPA1; around 450 for DPB1. A handful of DR-DQ haplotypes were handled as single units for association and clustering because linkage in the cohort was strong. Among 398 genotyped donors of the cohort, an average of approximately 240,000 unique TCR beta nucleotide sequences were sequenced per donor, 15% to 20% of them non-productive.

Libraries were built with the immunoSEQ multiplex PCR assay. The multiplex PCR relied on a mix of 60 forward primers for TCR Vbeta segments and 13 reverse primers for TCR Jbeta segments. The CDR3 region of rearranged TCR beta genes was amplified from genomic DNA with a multiplex PCR assay. Amplified TCR beta libraries were sequenced as 87-base-pair reads on the Illumina HiSeq System. The study's processing was this. A later analysis counted about 76 million unique TCR beta chains across the 550 to 750 repertoires, and approximately 11 million of these chains were shared by at least two donors. Raw reads were error-corrected and collapsed into unique sequences by a nearest-neighbor algorithm in which closely related sequences were merged to remove PCR and sequencing errors. V, D and J gene segments were assigned by aligning CDR3 sequences to IMGT reference sequences. For a sequence to be retained, at least a six-nucleotide match to both a V gene segment and a J gene segment was required. Rearrangements were called productive when the CDR3 lacked stop codons and stayed in frame with V and J; all others were non-productive. Following IMGT convention, CDR3 was defined as the stretch from the second conserved V-encoded cysteine up to the conserved J-encoded phenylalanine. The earlier analysis of approximately 590 of the donors excluded any sequence lacking an unambiguous match to a single V gene segment. In an earlier analysis of 450 to 700 of the donors, V segments were called functional above 56.7% productive rearrangements and were called segregating when the between-donor standard deviation exceeded 5%. A statistical classification framework was developed to diagnose cytomegalovirus status using the catalog of TCR beta chain sequences. V and J gene assignment, in a later analysis, came from comparing TCR nucleotide sequences with IMGT/GENE-DB human TR gene sequences. Using the TCRdist pipeline, a later analysis assigned CDR3 sequences along with most-parsimonious VDJ recombination scenarios. A later analysis defined each TCR beta chain by its CDR3 amino acid sequence plus V-gene family, and excluded reads lacking a unique V-gene family. A later analysis removed 592 highly shared, low-generation-probability nucleotide sequences to deal with suspected cross-contamination and a sequencing artifact. For each public chain, a later analysis derived a clonal expansion index from normalized ranks of inferred template counts within each repertoire. A later analysis computed generation probabilities with a VDJ recombination model fitted to out-of-frame rearrangements, and checked the results against IGoR. Hypergeometric tests were used in a later analysis to score TCR-TCR, TCR-HLA and TCR-CMV co-occurrence, with a repertoire-size bias correction applied to the TCR pairs. To estimate false discovery rates, a later analysis permuted the HLA or CMV assignments 20 times. A later analysis grouped co-occurring TCRs with DBSCAN, adding TCRdist sequence similarity when clustering within HLA-allele-positive subsets. Co-occurrence clustering excluded repertoires with fewer than 30,000 or more than 120,000 public chains, plus five with anomalous nucleotide sharing. What TCRdb holds here is the immuneACCESS table cut down to in-frame rearrangements. Part of the clones is not present; checked against another copy, under half of the missing clones reflect an unresolved V gene, and the others are unexplained. V, J and clone size reflect that table, while D and trimming were determined from the DNA. In all, the sample holds 90,000 to 120,000 clones, and roughly 82% of those were seen once. Under 3.5% of the sample comes from the top ten.

As concerns this clone: It lacks a known antigen. Base qualities were left out, and no much larger clone turns up one base away.

Paper-wide results and their limitations: Because some donors lacked HLA typing at each locus, the association tests relied only on the typed subset. Compared with the 666-donor mean, donors in an Asian-associated ancestry cluster had fewer N-insertions in productive TCRs, according to a later genetic analysis. In a later analysis, the rate of TCR association differed among HLA loci, with DRB1 alleles having the most associated TCRs and HLA-C alleles having the fewest. A later analysis reported that several top co-occurrence clusters appeared linked to parvovirus B19, influenza, CMV and Epstein-Barr virus. V-gene and J-gene trimming of TCR beta chains was associated with a missense DCLRE1C variant in a later genetic analysis, and the association was replicated in an independent cohort. The classifier was reported to diagnose cytomegalovirus status with high specificity and sensitivity in both the original cohort and the validation cohort. Some IMGT-functional V segments, including TRBV6-2 and TRBV6-3, could not be distinguished by the 87-base-pair reads and were therefore excluded. A further reported finding was that TCR beta sequences accurately predicted the HLA-A and HLA-B alleles for most subjects in the first cohort. A total of about 180 TCR beta chains were listed by the study as associated with cytomegalovirus. In vitro tests confirmed that a few of the cytomegalovirus-associated TCR beta chains recognize cytomegalovirus antigens. In an earlier analysis of around 500 of the donors, most TCR beta V segments appeared in productive rearrangements about 87% or about 30% of the time, broadly matching IMGT annotations. The only immune exposure information available for the cohort was CMV serostatus. A cluster of highly shared sequence variants was judged likely to represent a technical artifact of the sequencing pipeline. Strong co-occurrence of HLA alleles, especially DR and DQ, made assigning TCR associations to individual alleles difficult. The cohort was sequenced for TCR beta chains only, and without alpha or paired-chain data the features that could be detected were limited. Roughly uniform sequencing depth across donors was assumed in presence/absence analyses, although this assumption may not hold. Linkage disequilibrium might explain the correlated functional status among segregating V segments, but an unknown experimental factor could not be ruled out. Because counts were too low, roughly 18 rarely observed V segments, including chromosome 9 orphons, were left out of the earlier analysis of a few hundred of the donors. Specific HLA alleles were associated with over 15,000 TCR beta sequences at a false discovery rate of 0.05 in a later analysis. Compared with equally common non-associated chains, HLA-associated TCR beta chains in a later analysis were more clonally expanded and had lower generation probabilities. The authors suggested that the approach could potentially be generalized to other disease states and immunological phenotypes. In a later analysis, most CMV-associated TCR beta chains were found to appear HLA-restricted, with HLA associations seemingly driven largely by CMV exposure. Across donors, most TCR sequences were observed very rarely, whereas some public TCRs were present in many individuals.

According to the germline V gene, CDR1 reads ENHRY and CDR2 reads SYGVKD. The CDR3 starts with the cysteine, ends with the phenylalanine, and has 14 residues. Kept here is only the CDR3 DNA, which spans 42 bases and is read in frame from base 1. Unmatched junction bases come to 1, with V trimmed by 4 bases and J by 2 bases. The cohort was made up of approximately 670 healthy bone marrow donors. All cohort members were sampled while nominally healthy, although unrecorded immune exposures were likely present. The donor tested CMV seropositive and was one of the 289 seropositive cohort members. Every donor gave a peripheral blood sample, and the peripheral blood mononuclear cells from that sample were used for TCR beta sequencing. The Qiagen DNeasy Blood Extraction Kit was used to extract genomic DNA from the blood cell samples.

This receptor chain uses TRBV10-3 and TRBJ2-5; 10 of the junction bases match TRBD2. The sequencing input was PBMCs. The sequence derives from a man aged 30-40 years in good health and CMV-seropositive. The CDR3 sequence is CAISAGLAQETQYF. The DNA sequence is given as TGTGCCATCAGTGCGGGACTAGCGCAAGAGACCCAGTACTTC.